The present T cell receptor beta chain was sequenced within a study of CD8+ T cells in alopecia areata. Study as a whole: Patients remained on tofacitinib for 6 to 18 months and then went 6 months without it.

Trimming shortened V by 3 bases and J by 4 bases, and 18 bases separated the two germline ends. Germline lookup yields CDR1 MNHEY and CDR2 SMNVEV (reference sequence). The CDR3 runs 16 residues. Extracted from the samples, RNA was reverse transcribed into cDNA to serve as the sequencing template. Sequencing used immunoSEQ multiplex PCR; TCRdb keeps in-frame clones, though not all of them. The sample records over 85,000 clones, 70% to 80% being singletons. The treatment: oral pan-JAK inhibitor, 5-10 mg twice daily. This TCR was recovered from a human donor with alopecia areata. Sequencing used CD8+ T cells sorted from blood, obtained at approximately week 42, from a patient treated with tofacitinib. The chain uses TRBV27 and TRBJ1-2, with a tentative D call TRBD1 (6 bases). Here the CDR3 reads CASSLAWRAGAYGYTF. Written as DNA, the CDR3 is TGTGCCAGCAGTTTGGCCTGGAGGGCAGGGGCCTATGGCTACACCTTC.